The 6 T cell receptor beta chains in this list originate from one sample, sequenced in a study of regulatory T cells in long-lasting Graves disease. The authors built TCR beta libraries using iRepertoire HTBI primers and Arm-PCR of CDR3 regions. TCRdb reanalysed the multiplex PCR reads using MiXCR and keeps one entry per CDR3 protein. The table includes 240,000 or so distinct CDR3 sequences, 20% detected once. Time point noted: newly diagnosed GD, antithyroid drugs for less than 3 months. Construction of the TCR library relied on RNA isolated from PBMCs. Sample: peripheral blood mononuclear cells (PBMCs), taken at new diagnosis, from a patient treated with antithyroid drugs. The receptors come from a female donor with Graves disease.

This clonotype appeared many times. The J gene is TRBJ1-4, the V gene TRBV11-3, with no clear D. The CDR3 extends over 16 amino acids. Germline assignment: CDR1 SGHNT and CDR2 YENEEA. V lost 6 bases, J lost 5 bases, and 19 bases lay in between. The CDR3 DNA reads TGTGCCAGCAGTTCGCCGCGAGATTCTCTAAATGAAAAACTGTTTTTT. It is translated as CASSSPRDSLNEKLFF.

The sample holds many counts of this clonotype. The gene calls are TRBV5-1 and TRBJ2-7, with D maybe TRBD2 (6 bases). The CDR3 loop spans 18 amino acids. The germline V gene has CDR1 SGHRS and CDR2 YFSETQ. V was shortened by 0 bases and J by 0 bases, with 19 bases between the two germline ends. The CDR3 loop reads CASSLVLSVGGDSYEQYF. The CDR3 bases are TGCGCCAGCAGCTTGGTTTTGAGTGTGGGAGGAGACTCCTACGAGCAGTACTTC. Using reference TRBV5-1 and TRBJ2-7 for the parts outside the CDR3, the full variable domain is KAGVTQTPRYLIKTRGQQVTLSCSPISGHRSVSWYQQTPGQGLQFLFEYFSETQRNKGNFPGRFSGRQFSNSRSEMNVSTLELGDSALYLCASSLVLSVGGDSYEQYFGPGTRLTVT.

There are many counts of this clonotype. The chain carries TRBV5-1 and TRBJ2-1; maybe TRBD2 (5 bases). Per the germline V gene, CDR1 is SGHRS and CDR2 is YFSETQ. CDR3 length: 19 amino acids. Deletions cut 1 base from V and 3 bases from J, with 23 bases between. CDR3 nucleotides: TGCGCCAGCAGCTTGCGGGGTATGGCTAGTCGGCCTCTCTACAATGAGCAGTTCTTC. Amino acid sequence: CASSLRGMASRPLYNEQFF.

Many counts were recorded for this clonotype. The chain couples TRBV7-2 to TRBJ2-3; TRBD2 matches 11 bases. The trim removed 5 bases at V and 6 bases at J, leaving 7 bases unmatched. Germline V gives CDR1 SGHTA, CDR2 FQGNSA. The CDR3 loop spans 15 amino acids. The CDR3 loop reads CASSPRTSGWDTQYF. The CDR3 DNA reads TGTGCCAGCAGCCCACGGACTAGCGGGTGGGATACGCAGTATTTT.

V and J are TRBV7-8 and TRBJ1-1; TRBD1 might be the D (6 bases). This CDR3 has 15 amino acids. Trimming removed 2 bases at V and 0 bases at J, with 10 bases between. CDR1 is SGHVS, CDR2 FQNEAQ, per germline. The CDR3, as DNA: TGTGCCAGCAGCTTATTCTGGACAGTGAACACTGAAGCTTTCTTT. Protein sequence: CASSLFWTVNTEAFF.

The V gene is TRBV20-1, the J gene TRBJ2-1; possible D gene TRBD1, 6 bases. Trimming pared 4 bases from V and 6 bases from J, leaving 10 bases between. Per germline, CDR1 DFQATT and CDR2 SNEGSKA (reference sequence). The CDR3 contains 12 residues. CDR3: CSATDSRNEQFF. In nucleotides, the CDR3 is TGCAGTGCTACGGACAGCCGCAATGAGCAGTTCTTC.